The 24 T cell receptor beta chains reported below all come from one sample, sequenced in a study of breast tumors, draining lymph nodes, adjacent tissues. Samples came from axillary lymph nodes draining the breast cancer. From the multiplex PCR reads, TCRdb called clonotypes with MiXCR, one entry per CDR3 protein. The sample holds roughly 110,000 distinct CDR3 sequences, 30% seen once. Input material: axillary lymph node tissue. Every receptor here comes from a female donor with breast cancer. Some clones in this sample may be carry-over from other donors' samples.

In its sample, this clonotype was seen many times. The chain links TRBV9 to TRBJ1-5; tentatively, D is TRBD1 (5 bases). V lost 4 bases, J lost 4 bases, and 12 bases lay in between. CDR1 is SGDLS and CDR2 is YYNGEE in the germline V gene. The CDR3 has 14 residues. The CDR3: CASSSGEGNQPQHF. The CDR3 nucleotides are TGTGCCAGCAGCTCGGGTGAGGGGAATCAGCCCCAGCATTTT.

This clonotype was counted ten times or more. The chain employs TRBV20-1 and TRBJ2-5, with D unresolved. From germline, CDR1 is DFQATT and CDR2 SNEGSKA (reference sequence). There are 13 residues in the CDR3. V was shortened by 0 bases and J by 9 bases, with 14 bases between the two germline ends. CDR3 protein: CSARDRNSKAQYF. CDR3 DNA sequence: TGCAGTGCTAGAGATAGGAATAGCAAGGCCCAGTACTTC.

This clonotype was counted ten times or more. The chain is built from TRBV20-1 and TRBJ2-3, with a possible D match to TRBD1 (6 bases). Germline V gene sequence: CDR1 DFQATT, CDR2 SNEGSKA (reference sequence). V was trimmed by 1 base and J by 1 base, leaving 12 bases between them. The CDR3 covers 15 residues. CDR3 region: CSARVSGVGTDTQYF. CDR3 sequence (DNA): TGCAGTGCTAGAGTGTCAGGGGTGGGCACAGATACGCAGTATTTT.

This clonotype was counted ten times or more. The chain combines TRBV12-3 or TRBV12-4 with TRBJ1-2, with 7 bases matching TRBD1. The CDR3 runs to 17 residues. Trimming cost V 6 bases and J 2 bases; bases outside gene matches: 15. CDR3 in DNA: TGTGCCAGCAGCCCCAGGACAGGCAGTGTGATCAACTATGGCTACACCTTC. Its protein product is CASSPRTGSVINYGYTF.

At least ten counts were recorded for this clonotype. The chain employs TRBV20-1 and TRBJ2-5, with D possibly TRBD2 on 5 matching bases. Germline CDR1 and CDR2: DFQATT and SNEGSKA (reference sequence). The V and J ends lost 6 bases and 0 bases respectively, with 17 bases between them. The CDR3 is 15 residues long. CDR3 in amino acids: CSAAPLRRYQETQYF. Here the CDR3 DNA reads TGCAGTGCCGCCCCCTTGCGGAGGTACCAAGAGACCCAGTACTTC.

The chain employs TRBV6-2 or TRBV6-3 and TRBJ1-1, with a weak D call TRBD1 (6 bases). CDR1 is MNHEY and CDR2 is SVGEGT in the germline V gene. This CDR3 contains 13 residues. V was trimmed by 5 bases and J by 11 bases, leaving 18 bases between them. CDR3 DNA sequence: TGTGCCAGCAGTAAAGGGGACACCTTTTTGGCTTTCTTT. It is translated as CASSKGDTFLAFF.

J is TRBJ1-5 and V is TRBV20-1; D may be TRBD1 (5 bases). CDR1 DFQATT and CDR2 SNEGSKA come from the germline V gene (reference sequence). This CDR3 region has 16 residues. V dropped 6 bases and J dropped 0 bases, with 18 bases sitting between them. The CDR3, as DNA: TGCAGTGCCCATACGTGGCAGGGCTCTAGCAATCAGCCCCAGCATTTT. Translated: CSAHTWQGSSNQPQHF.

This clonotype was picked up many times. A junction boundary mismatches the germline segment, possibly from a read error. The V gene is TRBV7-7, the J gene TRBJ1-4, with a weak D call TRBD1 (6 bases). From germline, CDR1 is SSHAT and CDR2 FNYEAQ (reference sequence). The CDR3 has 14 residues. This CDR3 reads CASSLGGRDEKLFF. CDR3 DNA: TGTGCTAGCAGCTTAGGGGGACGGGATGAAAAACTGTTTTTT. The variable domain in full, completed from reference TRBV7-7 and TRBJ1-4, reads GAGVSQSPRYKVTKRGQDVTLRCDPISSHATLYWYQQALGQGPEFLTYFNYEAQPDKSGLPSDRFSAERPEGSISTLTIQRTEQRDSAMYRCASSLGGRDEKLFFGSGTQLSVL.

This clonotype was seen ten or more times. CDR3 sequence reads: CASSLVGTNTGELFF. As DNA, the CDR3 is TGTGCCAGCAGCTTAGTAGGCACTAACACCGGGGAGCTGTTTTTT. The rearrangement joins TRBV11-2 to TRBJ2-2; the D is unclear. This CDR3 region has 15 residues. The germline gives CDR1 SGHAT, CDR2 FQNNGV. The ends were cut back, 1 base at V and 2 bases at J, with 8 bases in the middle.

The sample holds many counts of this clonotype. This chain links TRBV6-1 with TRBJ2-7, with 7 positions matching TRBD1. The V gene's germline CDR1 is MNHNS and CDR2 SASEGT. J gave up 2 bases and V 5 bases, and 3 bases lay outside the gene matches. The CDR3 is 13 amino acids. The CDR3 is CASSPGTAYEQYF. In nucleotides, the CDR3 is TGTGCCAGCAGTCCGGGGACAGCCTACGAGCAGTACTTC.

The genes are TRBV2 and TRBJ2-7; 9 positions agree with TRBD1. The CDR3 runs to 15 residues. CDR1 is SNHLY and CDR2 is FYNNEI in the germline V gene. V lost 5 bases, J lost 0 bases, and 5 bases stayed unmatched. The CDR3 nucleotides are TGTGCCAGCAGTACTCCGGGACAGGGCTCCTACGAGCAGTACTTC. Its protein is CASSTPGQGSYEQYF.

This clonotype has at least ten counts. V usage is TRBV5-1 and J usage is TRBJ2-3; 14 bases match TRBD2. The CDR3 sequence is 16 residues long. Germline-derived CDR1 and CDR2 are SGHRS and YFSETQ. J lost 4 bases, V lost 4 bases, and 5 bases had no gene match. DNA of the CDR3: TGCGCCAGCAGCAAACCGGGACTAGCGGGAGCAGATACGCAGTATTTT. This codes for CASSKPGLAGADTQYF.

The chain links TRBV20-1 to TRBJ2-7; TRBD2 matches at 10 bases. Germline assignment: CDR1 DFQATT and CDR2 SNEGSKA (reference sequence). This CDR3 region has 13 residues. V shed 3 bases, J shed 3 bases, and the junction held 2 bases outside the gene matches. The CDR3 sequence is CSASRLAGYEQYF. Written as DNA, the CDR3 is TGCAGTGCTAGCAGACTAGCGGGCTACGAGCAGTACTTC.

The chain combines TRBV7-2 with TRBJ1-6; D remains ambiguous. Germline CDR1 reads SGHTA; CDR2 reads FQGNSA. Trimming shortened V by 1 base and J by 9 bases, and 4 bases separated the two germline ends. The CDR3 consists of 12 residues. CDR3 sequence (DNA): TGTGCCAGCAGCTTAGTAGTTTCACCCCTCCACTTT. It is translated as CASSLVVSPLHF.

As to this clonotype: The missing conserved phenylalanine or tryptophan at the end of this CDR3 makes a read error likely. The genes are TRBV9 and TRBJ1-2; TRBD1 matches at 9 bases. With 4 bases clipped from V and 3 bases from J, the junction kept 1 base outside the gene matches. Germline values: CDR1 SGDLS, CDR2 YYNGEE. The CDR3 has 13 amino acids. CDR3 protein: CASSRDRDYGYTP. The CDR3 DNA reads as TGTGCCAGCAGCCGGGACAGGGACTATGGCTACACCCCC.

The chain employs TRBV6-6 and TRBJ2-2, with 10 nucleotides matching TRBD1. After removal of 5 bases from V and 2 bases from J, the junction contained 8 bases not matched to a gene. Germline CDR1 MNHNY, CDR2 SVGAGI (reference sequence). The CDR3 is made up of 17 amino acids. The CDR3 bases are TGTGCCAGCAGTCCAACCGGGACAGGGGTAAACACCGGGGAGCTGTTTTTT. This translates into CASSPTGTGVNTGELFF.

This clonotype was seen repeatedly, ten times or more. V and J are TRBV29-1 and TRBJ2-7; no clear D. V dropped 1 base and J dropped 3 bases, with 7 bases sitting between them. The CDR3 is 12 amino acids. Germline CDR1 reads SQVTM; CDR2 reads ANQGSEA. The CDR3 reads CSVEVRYYEQYF. The CDR3 region has the DNA TGCAGCGTTGAAGTAAGGTACTACGAGCAGTACTTC.

This clonotype was observed many times. The chain is built from TRBV7-2 and TRBJ1-4; 7 bases are a match to TRBD1. The V segment lost 5 bases and the J segment 7 bases; nucleotides outside the gene matches: 4. CDR1 is SGHTA, CDR2 FQGNSA, per germline. The CDR3 totals 13 residues. CDR3 bases: TGTGCCAGCAGCCCCGCAGGGGGTGAAAAACTGTTTTTT. It yields the protein CASSPAGGEKLFF.

In this sample, this clonotype turned up many times. This rearrangement joins TRBV5-4 to TRBJ2-2; D perhaps matches TRBD2 (5 bases). There are 15 residues in the CDR3. V lost 1 base and J 0 bases, leaving 7 bases between the germline ends. CDR1 and CDR2 from the germline V gene are SGHNT and YYREEE (reference sequence). The DNA for the CDR3 is TGTGCCAGCAGCTTGAGCGGTACGAACACCGGGGAGCTGTTTTTT. Its translation: CASSLSGTNTGELFF.

The V call is TRBV6-2 or TRBV6-3, the J call TRBJ2-1, with D tentatively TRBD2 (7 bases). This CDR3 is built from 16 residues. Germline CDR1 and CDR2: MNHEY and SVGEGT. The V end lost 5 bases, the J end lost 7 bases, and 21 bases lay between the germline ends. The CDR3 region has the DNA TGTGCCAGCAGTCACGAAAGGGCGGGGGCAACAAATGAGCAGTTCTTC. Translating it yields CASSHERAGATNEQFF.

The chain recombines TRBV2 with TRBJ2-7; D assignment may be TRBD1 or TRBD2 (5 bases each). The CDR3 totals 15 residues. Trimming cost V 6 bases and J 5 bases, with 20 bases left between them. Germline assignment: CDR1 SNHLY and CDR2 FYNNEI. CDR3 region: CASSRWDETRHEQYF. CDR3 nucleotide sequence: TGTGCCAGCAGCCGCTGGGACGAGACGCGGCACGAGCAGTACTTC. The variable domain in full, completed from reference TRBV2 and TRBJ2-7, reads EPEVTQTPSHQVTQMGQEVILRCVPISNHLYFYWYRQILGQKVEFLVSFYNNEISEKSEIFDDQFSVERPDGSNFTLKIRSTKLEDSAMYFCASSRWDETRHEQYFGPGTRLTVT.

This clonotype has more than one count but fewer than ten. This rearrangement joins TRBV11-2 to TRBJ2-7; D remains unclear. Germline values: CDR1 SGHAT, CDR2 FQNNGV. Trimming removed 5 bases at V and 12 bases at J, with 38 bases between. The CDR3 runs to 19 residues. The CDR3 DNA is TGTGCCAGCAGCCCAATCAAGCCCCCCTTTAGAGGATTATCCTACGAGACGTACTTC. This sequence encodes CASSPIKPPFRGLSYETYF.

This clonotype has at least ten counts. The chain joins TRBV7-3 to TRBJ2-1, with TRBD2 matching 7 bases. V gave up 2 bases and J gave up 1 base; unmatched junction bases: 5. Germline CDR1 is SGHTA and CDR2 is FQGTGA. The CDR3 runs 16 residues. The CDR3: CASSLGGSGSYNEQFF. The CDR3 DNA follows: TGTGCCAGCAGCTTAGGGGGTAGCGGGTCCTACAATGAGCAGTTCTTC.

This clonotype came up a few times. A much larger clone sits a single nucleotide away, making a read error possible. This chain joins TRBV6-5 and TRBJ2-1; D possibly corresponds to TRBD2 (6 bases). CDR1 and CDR2 from the germline V gene are MNHEY and SVGAGI. This CDR3 has 14 residues. The V end was cut by 5 bases, the J end by 2 bases, with 10 bases between. The CDR3 coding sequence is TGTGCCAGCAGTCGCGGGGATACCTACAATGAGCAGTTCTTC. It codes for CASSRGDTYNEQFF.